This TCR beta chain was documented in a study of CD8+CD57+ T cells in acquired aplastic anemia. Study as a whole: Sorted CD4+ and CD8+ cells gave a mean 3.2 ug DNA, range about 0.19 to 27.4 ug.

This clonotype was counted a single time. V was clipped by 1 base and J by 6 bases, with 15 bases between them. Germline values: CDR1 LNHDA, CDR2 SQIVND (reference sequence). The CDR3 extends over 15 amino acids. Genomic DNA provided the template from which TCR beta VDJ and CDR3 profiles were obtained. TCRdb analysed the reads with MiXCR anew, one entry per CDR3 protein. The repertoire consists of roughly 300,000 distinct CDR3 sequences, with 56% occurring once and the leading ten covering under 8.5%. V and J are TRBV19 and TRBJ1-2, with D hard to call. This sequence originates from a human donor with severe aplastic anemia or a healthy control (not recorded which). Sequencing was done on a sample of sorted CD4+, CD8+, or CD8+CD57+ T cells (not recorded which) from PBMCs. The CDR3: CASSIGSAVGHGYTF. The CDR3 region has the DNA TGTGCCAGTAGTATAGGAAGCGCGGTGGGTCATGGCTACACCTTC.